Shown below are 10 T cell receptor beta chains from a single sample sequenced in a study of T cells in Graves' hyperthyroidism and ophthalmopathy (dated by TCRdb to between 2018 and 2021). The library came from multiplex PCR. Sequencing relied on an Illumina HiSeq 2000. Amplification of TCR beta CDR3 regions was carried out from RNA transcripts. The first round of RT-PCR for the TCR CDR3 was performed with the HTBI primer set and the Qiagen OneStep RT-PCR kit. TCRdb redid the processing of the public reads, applying fastp at Q25 and MiXCR, and retained in-frame beta chains. Each CDR3 protein gets just one entry, which takes the most common genes and DNA from the rows behind it. The sample yields roughly 360,000 distinct CDR3 sequences; less than 15% were counted once. The ten top clones hold roughly 20% of the sample. Sequencing was carried out using blood. Receptors were obtained from a man aged 25 to 40 with Graves' hyperthyroidism that later progressed to Graves' ophthalmopathy.

In its sample, this clonotype was seen a few times. The gene calls are TRBV7-9 and TRBJ1-4, with TRBD1 matching over 10 bases. The CDR3 has 14 amino acids. Germline values: CDR1 SEHNR, CDR2 FQNEAQ (reference sequence). Unmatched junction bases numbered 5, after V lost 5 bases and J lost 8 bases. The CDR3 is CASSRGTGDEKLFF. As DNA, the CDR3 is TGTGCCAGCAGCCGCGGGACAGGGGACGAAAAACTGTTTTTT.

This clonotype occurred a few times. The chain employs TRBV6-1 and TRBJ2-5, with TRBD1 identical over 9 bases. Per germline, CDR1 MNHNS and CDR2 SASEGT. Losses at the gene ends were 5 bases for V and 6 bases for J; bases not matched to a gene: 13. This CDR3 has 16 amino acids. CDR3 in amino acids: CASSLQGALRTKTQYF. The CDR3 coding sequence is TGTGCCAGCAGTTTACAGGGGGCGCTTCGAACGAAGACCCAGTACTTC.

This clonotype was found many times. V gene TRBV3-1 combines with J gene TRBJ2-7, with TRBD1 matching over 9 bases. The CDR3 has 15 residues. V lost 4 bases and J lost 2; bases outside the gene matches: 6. Germline CDR1 and CDR2: LGHDT and YNNKEL (reference sequence). The CDR3 loop reads CASSPGQGSTYEQYF. CDR3 sequence (DNA): TGTGCCAGCAGCCCCGGACAGGGGTCAACCTACGAGCAGTACTTC.

This clonotype was counted at least ten times. The chain uses TRBV30 and TRBJ2-7; a weak D match, TRBD2 (5 bases). The CDR3 runs to 14 residues. Trimming removed 2 bases from V and 2 bases from J, with 13 bases in between. The germline V gene has CDR1 GTSNPN and CDR2 SVGIG (reference sequence). This chain's CDR3 is CAWSSGGPPYEQYF. The CDR3 coding sequence is TGTGCCTGGAGTTCCGGCGGGCCACCCTACGAGCAGTACTTC.

This clonotype appeared a few times. The chain combines TRBV3-1 with TRBJ2-1; either TRBD1 or TRBD2 may supply D (6 bases each). Between the trimmed V and J ends, which lost 6 bases and 9 bases, there was a span of 12 bases. CDR1 and CDR2 (germline): LGHDT, YNNKEL (reference sequence). The CDR3 is made up of 12 amino acids. The CDR3 spells CASRTEGGEQFF. The DNA of the CDR3 is TGTGCCAGCAGAACCGAGGGGGGTGAGCAGTTCTTC.

This clonotype was picked up many times. The chain has TRBV27 and TRBJ2-7; TRBD1 might be the D (6 bases). V lost 6 bases and J 6 bases, leaving 15 bases between the germline ends. The CDR3 has 13 amino acids. Germline V gene data show CDR1 as MNHEY and CDR2 as SMNVEV (reference sequence). CDR3 sequence (DNA): TGTGCCAGCAGCCCTGGGGGCTCTCTCGAGCAGTACTTC. As protein: CASSPGGSLEQYF.

This clonotype has at least ten counts. The gene calls are TRBV4-1 and TRBJ1-2; TRBD1 matches at 10 bases. Trimming removed 2 bases from V and 9 bases from J; junction bases left unmatched: 9. The CDR3 totals 15 residues. Germline lookup yields CDR1 MGHRA and CDR2 YSYEKL. CDR3 DNA sequence: TGCGCCAGCAGCCAACCAAGACAGGGGGCGAGGAGCTACACCTTC. It is translated as CASSQPRQGARSYTF.

In its sample, this clonotype was seen many times. V usage is TRBV6-1 and J usage is TRBJ2-7; D possibly corresponds to TRBD2 (5 bases). This CDR3 region has 13 residues. Germline CDR1 reads MNHNS; CDR2 reads SASEGT. The ends were cut back, 6 bases at V and 3 bases at J, with 12 bases in the middle. The CDR3: CASRAGIIYEQYF. In DNA form, the CDR3 reads TGTGCCAGCAGGGCCGGGATCATCTACGAGCAGTACTTC.

This clonotype appeared many times. The chain employs TRBV11-3 and TRBJ2-3; no firm D call. Germline values: CDR1 SGHNT, CDR2 YENEEA. V lost 1 base, J lost 5 bases, and 7 bases lay in between. The length of the CDR3 is 13 residues. The CDR3 sequence: CASSLVAKDTQYF. The CDR3 DNA reads TGTGCCAGCAGCTTAGTGGCTAAAGATACGCAGTATTTT.

This clonotype appeared a few times. The J gene is TRBJ2-5, the V gene TRBV18; D remains unclear. V lost 2 bases, J lost 2 bases, and 12 bases lay in between. Germline CDR1 KGHSH, CDR2 LQKENI. The CDR3 consists of 15 residues. The DNA of the CDR3 is TGTGCCAGCTCACCAAATAATGAAGTACAAGAGACCCAGTACTTC. This sequence encodes CASSPNNEVQETQYF.